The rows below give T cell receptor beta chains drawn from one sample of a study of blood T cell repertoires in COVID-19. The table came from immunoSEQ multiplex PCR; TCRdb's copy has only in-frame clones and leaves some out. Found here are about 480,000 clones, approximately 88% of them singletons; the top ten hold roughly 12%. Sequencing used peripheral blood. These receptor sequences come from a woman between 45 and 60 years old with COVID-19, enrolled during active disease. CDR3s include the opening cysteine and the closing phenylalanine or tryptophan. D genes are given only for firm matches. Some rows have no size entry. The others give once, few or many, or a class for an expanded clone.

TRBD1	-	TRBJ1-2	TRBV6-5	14	CASTLDRIDYGYTF	TGTGCCAGCACCTTGGACAGGATTGACTATGGCTACACCTTC
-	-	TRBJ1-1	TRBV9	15	CASSVGPGVNTEAFF	TGTGCCAGCAGCGTAGGTCCCGGGGTGAACACTGAAGCTTTCTTT
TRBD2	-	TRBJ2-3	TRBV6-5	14	CASRISGARAAQYF	TGTGCCAGCAGGATTAGCGGGGCCCGAGCCGCGCAGTATTTT
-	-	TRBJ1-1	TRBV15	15	CATSRLVQGSTEAFF	TGTGCCACCAGCAGGCTCGTACAGGGTTCCACTGAAGCTTTCTTT
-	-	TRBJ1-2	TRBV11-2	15	CASRRPGFRDYGYTF	TGTGCCAGCAGGCGTCCAGGGTTTAGGGACTATGGCTACACCTTC
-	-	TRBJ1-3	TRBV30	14	CAWIIQGPGNTIYF	TGTGCCTGGATAATACAGGGACCTGGAAACACCATATATTTT
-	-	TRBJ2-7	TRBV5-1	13	CASSLTGSYEQYF	TGCGCCAGCAGCTTGACAGGATCCTACGAGCAGTACTTC
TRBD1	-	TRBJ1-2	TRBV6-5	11	CASSTGMGYTF	TGTGCCAGTTCGACAGGGATGGGCTACACCTTC
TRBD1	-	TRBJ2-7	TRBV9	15	CASSVAGDSNYEQYF	TGTGCCAGCAGCGTAGCTGGGGACAGCAATTACGAGCAGTACTTC
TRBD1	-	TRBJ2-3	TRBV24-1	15	CATSDPGQVTDTQYF	TGTGCCACCAGTGACCCGGGACAGGTGACAGATACGCAGTATTTT
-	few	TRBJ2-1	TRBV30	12	CAWSVYSNEQFF	TGTGCCTGGAGTGTGTACAGTAATGAGCAGTTCTTC
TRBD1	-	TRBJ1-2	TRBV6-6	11	CASTIQGGYTF	TGTGCCAGCACCATACAGGGGGGCTACACCTTC
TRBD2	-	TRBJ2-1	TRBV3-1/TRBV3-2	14	CASSQVASGNEQFF	TGTGCCAGCAGCCAAGTGGCTAGCGGCAATGAGCAGTTCTTC
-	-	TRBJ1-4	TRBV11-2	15	CASSLEFSSNEKLFF	TGTGCCAGCAGCTTAGAATTTTCTAGTAATGAAAAACTGTTTTTT
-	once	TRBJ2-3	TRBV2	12	CASGGVADTQYF	TGTGCCAGCGGCGGGGTCGCAGATACGCAGTATTTT
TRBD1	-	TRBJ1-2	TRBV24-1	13	CAAGTTGTYGYTF	TGTGCCGCGGGAACGACAGGGACCTATGGCTACACCTTC
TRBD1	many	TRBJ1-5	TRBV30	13	CAWSETGHQPQHF	TGTGCCTGGAGCGAGACAGGGCATCAGCCCCAGCATTTT
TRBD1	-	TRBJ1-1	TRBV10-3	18	CAISGAPTTGVGDTEAFF	TGTGCCATCAGTGGTGCACCGACCACAGGGGTGGGGGATACTGAAGCTTTCTTT
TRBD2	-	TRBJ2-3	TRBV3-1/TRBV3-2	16	CASSLRTSGGADTQYF	TGTGCCAGCAGCCTTCGGACTAGCGGGGGGGCAGATACGCAGTATTTT
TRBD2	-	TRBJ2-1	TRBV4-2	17	CASSPGGTRGSEVEQFF	TGTGCCAGCAGCCCGGGGGGAACGCGGGGTAGCGAGGTTGAGCAGTTCTTC
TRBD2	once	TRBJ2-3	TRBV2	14	CAARASGERNTQYF	TGTGCCGCCAGGGCTAGCGGGGAACGAAATACGCAGTATTTT
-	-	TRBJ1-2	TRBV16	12	CASSRERDGYTF	TGTGCCAGCAGCCGGGAGAGGGATGGCTACACCTTC
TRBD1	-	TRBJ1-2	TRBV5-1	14	CASSLGTANYGYTF	TGCGCCAGCAGCTTAGGGACAGCTAACTATGGCTACACCTTC
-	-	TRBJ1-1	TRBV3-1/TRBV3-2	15	CASSQAGPSGTEAFF	TGTGCCAGCAGCCAAGCTGGTCCCAGCGGCACTGAAGCTTTCTTT
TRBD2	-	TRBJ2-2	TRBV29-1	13	CSTRGGGTGELFF	TGCAGCACACGCGGGGGAGGCACCGGGGAGCTGTTTTTT
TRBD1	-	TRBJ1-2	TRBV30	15	CAWSVVRGQGTGYTF	TGTGCCTGGAGTGTAGTGAGAGGACAGGGGACTGGCTACACCTTC
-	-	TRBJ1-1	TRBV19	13	CASSFRTVTEAFF	TGTGCCAGTAGTTTCCGGACAGTCACTGAAGCTTTCTTT
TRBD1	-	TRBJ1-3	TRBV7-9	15	CASSPKTGRWNTIYF	TGTGCCAGCAGCCCTAAGACAGGGAGGTGGAACACCATATATTTT
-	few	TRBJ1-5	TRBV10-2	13	CASSEQGRQPQHF	TGCGCCAGCAGTGAGCAGGGTAGGCAGCCCCAGCATTTT
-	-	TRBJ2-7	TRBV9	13	CASSEGVSYEQYF	TGTGCCAGCAGCGAAGGAGTCTCCTACGAGCAGTACTTC
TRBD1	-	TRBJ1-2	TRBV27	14	CASSPGQGAGGYTF	TGTGCCAGCAGTCCGGGACAGGGGGCAGGGGGCTACACCTTC
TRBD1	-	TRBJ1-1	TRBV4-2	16	CASSQDRDRKNTEAFF	TGTGCCAGCAGCCAAGATCGGGACAGGAAGAACACTGAAGCTTTCTTT
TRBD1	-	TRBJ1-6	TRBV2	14	CASSEGTGKSPLHF	TGTGCCAGCAGTGAAGGGACAGGGAAATCACCCCTCCACTTT
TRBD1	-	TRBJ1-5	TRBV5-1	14	CASRRDRGDQPQHF	TGCGCCAGCAGAAGGGACAGGGGTGATCAGCCCCAGCATTTT
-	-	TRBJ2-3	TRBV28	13	CASSLTGFETQYF	TGTGCCAGCAGTTTAACAGGGTTTGAGACGCAGTATTTT
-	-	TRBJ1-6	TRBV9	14	CASSMGGRGSPLHF	TGTGCCAGCAGCATGGGGGGGAGGGGTTCACCCCTCCACTTT